Each of the 12 T cell receptor beta chains below was sequenced from the same sample in a study of regulatory T cells in long-lasting Graves disease (dated by TCRdb to the early 2020s). The time point label, read with the paper, signifies: newly diagnosed GD, antithyroid drugs for less than 3 months. RNA was extracted from PBMCs in TRIzol for both TCR sequencing and RNA sequencing. Library method: multiplex PCR. This sample was sequenced with an Illumina HiSeq 4000. CDR3 regions were amplified by Arm-PCR with iRepertoire HTBI primers to construct TCR beta libraries. TCRdb applied fastp at Q25 and MiXCR to the public reads, then kept only in-frame beta chains. Under each unique CDR3 protein, matching rows form one entry showing the most common genes and DNA. Recorded for this sample are roughly 610,000 distinct CDR3 sequences; 15% to 20% of them occurred a single time. Around a sixth of the sample comes from the top ten.

The same data also contributed to another study, on T cells in Graves' hyperthyroidism and ophthalmopathy.

Sequenced here: peripheral blood mononuclear cells (PBMCs), sampled at new diagnosis, from a patient treated with antithyroid drugs. These receptors were taken from a woman younger than 45 with Graves disease. Donor details come from another sample of the same person, matched by shared clones.

In this sample, this clonotype turned up many times. CDR3 loop: CASSLGQITGELFF. CDR3 DNA: TGTGCCAGCAGCCTGGGACAGATCACCGGGGAGCTGTTTTTT. This chain connects TRBV11-2 to TRBJ2-2; 7 bases fit TRBD1. J was trimmed by 4 bases and V by 5 bases; bases with no gene match: 4. The V gene's germline CDR1 is SGHAT and CDR2 FQNNGV. CDR3 length: 14 residues.

The gene calls are TRBV18 and TRBJ2-1; D may be TRBD1 (6 bases). Germline V gives CDR1 KGHSH, CDR2 LQKENI. V was clipped by 0 bases and J by 4 bases, with 16 bases between them. This CDR3 has 17 amino acids. The CDR3 reads CASSPPQSSDRYNEQFF. For the CDR3, the DNA is TGTGCCAGCTCACCACCTCAATCCTCGGACAGATACAATGAGCAGTTCTTC. Supplemented by reference TRBV18 and TRBJ2-1, the full variable domain reads NAGVMQNPRHLVRRRGQEARLRCSPMKGHSHVYWYRQLPEEGLKFMVYLQKENIIDESGMPKERFSAEFPKEGPSILRIQQVVRGDSAAYFCASSPPQSSDRYNEQFFGPGTRLTVL.

On this clonotype: A read error may be the cause here, since a much bigger clone is one base away. The chain uses TRBV2 and TRBJ1-2; D is unresolved. CDR3 length: 12 amino acids. The germline V gene has CDR1 SNHLY and CDR2 FYNNEI. The chain's CDR3 is CVSRYGSDGYTF. The CDR3 bases are TGTGTCAGCCGTTATGGCTCAGACGGCTACACCTTC.

The gene calls are TRBV20-1 and TRBJ1-5; 9 nucleotides match TRBD1. The CDR3 loop spans 13 amino acids. The germline V gene has CDR1 DFQATT and CDR2 SNEGSKA (reference sequence). Trimming cost V 6 bases and J 7 bases; bases outside gene matches: 7. CDR3 sequence (DNA): TGCAGTGCGATACAGGGGGCCGGCCAGCCCCAGCATTTT. Translation gives CSAIQGAGQPQHF.

In nucleotides, the CDR3 is TGTGCCACCAGTGGGGGAGGAGTCCAAGAGACCCAGTACTTC. Translated: CATSGGGVQETQYF. This chain uses TRBV24-1 with TRBJ2-5, with D maybe TRBD2 (6 bases). The germline CDR1 and CDR2 sequences are KGHDR and SFDVKD. The CDR3 consists of 14 residues. V was cut by 5 bases and J by 1 base, with 10 bases left in between.

The CDR3: CSASMGAGNTIYF. In DNA, the CDR3 is TGCAGTGCTAGTATGGGTGCTGGAAACACCATATATTTT. The chain carries TRBV20-1 and TRBJ1-3, with D unclear. The CDR3 runs 13 residues. Germline V gene sequence: CDR1 DFQATT, CDR2 SNEGSKA (reference sequence). V lost 3 bases to trimming and J lost 2 bases, with 8 bases between them.

This clonotype was observed at least ten times. The V gene is TRBV12-3 or TRBV12-4, the J gene TRBJ1-5; 7 bases match TRBD1. Trimming removed 6 bases from V and 6 bases from J; junction bases left unmatched: 14. CDR3 length: 16 amino acids. CDR3 DNA sequence: TGTGCCAGCAGCAACAGAATAACAGGGGAACGTCAGCCCCAGCATTTT. Its protein is CASSNRITGERQPQHF.

This clonotype was counted between two and nine times. The rearrangement uses TRBV14 and TRBJ2-1; TRBD2 is a possible D gene (5 bases). Trimming took off 4 bases at V and 3 bases at J, with 16 bases between the two ends. Germline V gene lookup returns CDR1 SGHDN and CDR2 FVKESK. The CDR3 extends over 16 amino acids. The chain's CDR3 is CASSPGLRRIYNEQFF. The DNA for the CDR3 is TGTGCCAGCAGCCCCGGACTGAGACGGATCTACAATGAGCAGTTCTTC.

This chain links TRBV27 with TRBJ1-6; no clear D. Germline V gene lookup returns CDR1 MNHEY and CDR2 SMNVEV (reference sequence). Trimming pared 5 bases from V and 7 bases from J, leaving 21 bases between. The CDR3 sequence is 17 residues long. CDR3 nucleotide sequence: TGTGCCAGCAGTCCGAACAAGAGGTCAGTCCGCAATTCACCCCTCCACTTT. This sequence encodes CASSPNKRSVRNSPLHF.

A few counts support this clonotype. The chain recombines TRBV5-1 with TRBJ2-7; D is unresolved. The CDR3 runs 14 residues. The V gene's germline CDR1 is SGHRS and CDR2 YFSETQ. Trimming left V 0 bases short and J 3 bases short, with 10 bases between. DNA for the CDR3: TGCGCCAGCAGCTTGGAGGGATATCTCTACGAGCAGTACTTC. This sequence encodes CASSLEGYLYEQYF.

This clonotype was observed a few times. The junction differs from germline at one of its ends, possibly a read error. This chain links TRBV7-2 with TRBJ2-1; 10 nucleotides match TRBD2. This CDR3 has 16 amino acids. Germline V CDR1 and CDR2: SGHTA, FQGNSA. The CDR3 bases are TGTGCCAGCAGCCGCCTTTGGACTAGCGGTCGGAATGGGCAGTTCTTC. This translates into CASSRLWTSGRNGQFF.

This clonotype was observed a few times. This chain links TRBV5-8 with TRBJ1-1; D unclear. This CDR3 region has 16 residues. Germline assignment: CDR1 SGHTS and CDR2 YDEGEE. V was trimmed by 3 bases and J by 1 base, leaving 16 bases between them. The CDR3 nucleotides are TGTGCCAGCAGCTGGTACGGACGGACTTCGAACACTGAAGCTTTCTTT. This translates into CASSWYGRTSNTEAFF.